The clone carrying this TCR beta chain was seen only a few times. The antigen is undetermined. This sample is drawn from a study of T cells in Graves' hyperthyroidism and ophthalmopathy. RNA transcripts yielded amplified TCR beta CDR3 regions. A set of HTBI primers served as the primers for a first-round RT-PCR of the TCR CDR3. Via MiXCR, TCRdb re-called the multiplex PCR reads, giving one row per CDR3 protein. The table lists roughly 800,000 distinct CDR3 sequences, roughly 40% of them singletons. Patients aged 18 to 65 with hyperthyroidism were newly diagnosed, with duration under 2 months. There are 14 residues in the CDR3. V lost 6 bases to trimming and J lost 5 bases; unmatched junction nucleotides: 9. Whole-study results and caveats: Most thyroid clonotypes with frequency above 0.001 were detected in blood.

Specimen: blood. The chain has TRBV12-3 or TRBV12-4 and TRBJ1-2; 7 positions match TRBD1. The origin of this receptor is a man younger than 35 with Graves' hyperthyroidism. The CDR3 reads CASSLTTGRYGYTF. The CDR3 nucleotides are TGTGCCAGCAGCCTAACGACAGGGAGGTATGGCTACACCTTC.